This entry lists 9 T cell receptor beta chains sequenced from one sample in a study of OX40 agonist ivuxolimab in advanced cancers. Only in-frame clones appear in the TCRdb table, and some are missing; sequencing was by immunoSEQ multiplex PCR. This sample yields 52,000 or so clones, of which around 82% are seen a single time; roughly 4% belongs to the top ten. Source: CD4+ or CD8+ T cells sorted from blood, taken in a trial of the OX40 agonist ivuxolimab. These receptors were obtained from an adult with an advanced solid tumor such as melanoma, head and neck, liver or kidney cancer.

The CDR3, as DNA: TGTGCCAGCAGCTTGGCGGGGAATGAAAAACTGTTTTTT. Its protein product is CASSLAGNEKLFF. J is TRBJ1-4 and V is TRBV4-2; no clear D. Germline CDR1 reads LGHNA; CDR2 reads YNFKEQ. CDR3 length equals 13 residues. The V end was cut by 5 bases, the J end by 5 bases, with 9 bases between.

The rearrangement uses TRBV6-1 and TRBJ2-7; TRBD1 aligns across 7 bases. The trim removed 6 bases at V and 6 bases at J, leaving 8 bases unmatched. The germline CDR1 and CDR2 sequences are MNHNS and SASEGT. The CDR3 covers 13 residues. CDR3 in DNA: TGTGCCAGCAGCCTACAGGGGAAGGGCGAGCAGTACTTC. Encoded protein: CASSLQGKGEQYF.

V gene TRBV11-3 combines with J gene TRBJ2-3; no definite D call. Trimming removed 4 bases at V and 5 bases at J, with 10 bases between. Germline CDR1 SGHNT, CDR2 YENEEA. The CDR3 totals 13 residues. The CDR3 coding sequence is TGTGCCAGCAGCTCCCGAACTGGAGATACGCAGTATTTT. Amino acids: CASSSRTGDTQYF.

The chain links TRBV6-1 to TRBJ1-2, with TRBD1 as a possible D gene (5 bases). This CDR3 region has 14 residues. Germline-derived CDR1 and CDR2 are MNHNS and SASEGT. V was clipped by 7 bases and J by 8 bases, with 20 bases between them. The CDR3 coding sequence is TGTGCCAGCACCCAGAGCGGGGCCGGACCCGGCTACACCTTC. Translated: CASTQSGAGPGYTF.

A single count supports this clone. The chain has TRBV7-2 and TRBJ2-1; D gene uncertain. Looked up from germline, CDR1 is SGHTA and CDR2 is FQGNSA. Trimming shortened V by 1 base and J by 3 bases, and 7 bases separated the two germline ends. This CDR3 contains 14 residues. The CDR3 loop reads CASSLGGFYNEQFF. The CDR3 bases are TGTGCCAGCAGCTTAGGTGGTTTCTACAATGAGCAGTTCTTC.

The chain has TRBV6-5 and TRBJ1-1; D not certain. This CDR3 spans 14 amino acids. The germline gives CDR1 MNHEY, CDR2 SVGAGI. V dropped 2 bases and J dropped 0 bases, with 7 bases sitting between them. This CDR3 reads CASSYLQLNTEAFF. CDR3 in DNA: TGTGCCAGCAGTTACCTTCAGCTGAACACTGAAGCTTTCTTT.

This clone was observed a few times. The chain joins TRBV5-1 to TRBJ1-1, with TRBD1 as a possible D gene (6 bases). CDR1 is SGHRS and CDR2 is YFSETQ in the germline V gene. This CDR3 is 14 amino acids long. V lost 1 base and J lost 6, with 13 bases in between. The DNA for the CDR3 is TGCGCCAGCAGCTTGACTGGGGGCTTCGCTGAAGCTTTCTTT. The encoded protein is CASSLTGGFAEAFF.

The chain uses TRBV7-2 and TRBJ2-1; perhaps TRBD1 as D (6 bases). The V end lost 5 bases, the J end lost 4 bases, and 15 bases lay between the germline ends. This CDR3 is 15 amino acids long. The germline CDR1 and CDR2 sequences are SGHTA and FQGNSA. CDR3 nucleotide sequence: TGTGCCAGCAGCCCCGACAGGACCCGATACAATGAGCAGTTCTTC. This gives the protein CASSPDRTRYNEQFF.

The genes are TRBV7-9 and TRBJ1-6; D is ambiguous. The CDR3 extends over 17 amino acids. Germline V gene lookup returns CDR1 SEHNR and CDR2 FQNEAQ (reference sequence). The V and J ends lost 7 bases and 0 bases respectively, with 16 bases between them. The CDR3 DNA reads as TGTGCCAGCAAAGGCATTAAGGAGAGCTCCTATAATTCACCCCTCCACTTT. Translation: CASKGIKESSYNSPLHF.